The source of this T cell receptor beta chain is a study of blood T cell repertoires in COVID-19. Trimming stripped 6 bases from V and 0 bases from J, with 12 bases between. Germline loops: CDR1 MNHEY, CDR2 SVGEGT. The CDR3 is made up of 15 amino acids. Using immunoSEQ multiplex PCR, the repertoire was profiled, and TCRdb retains in-frame clones only, with some absent. The table shows some 200,000 clones, with approximately 90% occurring only once. The chain recombines TRBV6-2 or TRBV6-3 with TRBJ1-5; D is undetermined. The sequenced material came from peripheral blood. The receptor comes from a man in his forties or fifties with acute or convalescent COVID-19. Here the CDR3 reads CASSPPYYSNQPQHF. CDR3 coding DNA: TGTGCCAGCAGCCCCCCATACTATAGCAATCAGCCCCAGCATTTT.